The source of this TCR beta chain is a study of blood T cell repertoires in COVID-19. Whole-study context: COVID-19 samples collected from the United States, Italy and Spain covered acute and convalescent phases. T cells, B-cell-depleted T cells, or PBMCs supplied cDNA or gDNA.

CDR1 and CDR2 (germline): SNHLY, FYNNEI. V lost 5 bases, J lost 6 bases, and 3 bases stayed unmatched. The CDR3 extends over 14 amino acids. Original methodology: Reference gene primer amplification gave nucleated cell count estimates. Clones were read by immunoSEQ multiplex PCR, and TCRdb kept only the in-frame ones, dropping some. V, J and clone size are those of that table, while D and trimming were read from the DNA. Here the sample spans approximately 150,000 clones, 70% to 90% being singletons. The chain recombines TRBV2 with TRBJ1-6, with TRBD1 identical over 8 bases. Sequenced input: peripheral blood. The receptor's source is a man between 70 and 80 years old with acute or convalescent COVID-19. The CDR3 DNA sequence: TGTGCCAGCAGTCAGGGGGCCTCTAATTCACCCCTCCACTTT. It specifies CASSQGASNSPLHF.